The 20 T cell receptor beta chains reported below all come from one sample, sequenced in a study of CD8+ T cells in alopecia areata. Extracted RNA was reverse transcribed into cDNA, the sequencing template. Clones were sequenced by immunoSEQ multiplex PCR, and TCRdb holds only the in-frame ones, with some missing. Of roughly 130,000 clones listed, 50% to 60% were seen once; the top ten hold roughly 4.8%. The starting material was CD4+ T cells sorted from blood, obtained at week 0. Receptor source: a human donor with alopecia areata.

This clone has only one observation. J is TRBJ2-6 and V is TRBV7-9, with a weak D call TRBD1 (5 bases). This CDR3 region has 17 residues. V lost 6 bases to trimming and J lost 1 base, with 16 bases between them. Germline CDR1 reads SEHNR; CDR2 reads FQNEAQ (reference sequence). DNA for the CDR3: TGTGCCAGCAGGCCAGGGTATTTTAGTTCTGGGGCCAACGTCCTGACTTTC. It translates to CASRPGYFSSGANVLTF.

The chain couples TRBV25-1 to TRBJ1-2; possible D gene TRBD1, 6 bases. Germline V lookup: CDR1 MGHDK, CDR2 SYGVNS. The CDR3 is 14 amino acids. V shed 6 bases and J shed 3 bases, with 14 bases lying between them. The chain's CDR3 is CASSKMGGDYGYTF. CDR3 DNA sequence: TGTGCCAGCAGCAAAATGGGGGGCGACTATGGCTACACCTTC.

The gene calls are TRBV5-1 and TRBJ1-1, with a possible D match to TRBD1 (5 bases). This CDR3 region has 13 residues. V dropped 2 bases and J dropped 4 bases, with 9 bases sitting between them. Germline-derived CDR1 and CDR2 are SGHRS and YFSETQ. The CDR3 sequence is CASSLQEATEAFF. The CDR3 DNA follows: TGCGCCAGCAGCTTACAGGAGGCCACTGAAGCTTTCTTT.

This clone was recorded only once. The genes are TRBV5-1 and TRBJ2-2; D unclear. The length of the CDR3 is 15 residues. The V end was cut by 4 bases, the J end by 2 bases, with 12 bases between. Looked up from germline, CDR1 is SGHRS and CDR2 is YFSETQ. Written as DNA, the CDR3 is TGCGCCAGCAGCCCGGTGGCAGTTAACACCGGGGAGCTGTTTTTT. Translating gives CASSPVAVNTGELFF.

The chain joins TRBV5-4 to TRBJ1-2, with TRBD1 matching over 10 bases. In germline, CDR1 is SGHNT, CDR2 YYREEE (reference sequence). CDR3 length: 14 amino acids. The V and J ends lost 6 bases and 6 bases, in that order; junction bases with no gene match: 8. Written as DNA, the CDR3 is TGTGCCAGCATCCCGGGACAGGGGTTAGATGGCTACACCTTC. Amino acids: CASIPGQGLDGYTF.

CDR3 in DNA: TGTGCCAGCAGCGTCTCAGGGGCAGGGGATACGCAGTATTTT. Translation gives CASSVSGAGDTQYF. V and J are TRBV9 and TRBJ2-3; D might be TRBD1 (6 bases). The length of the CDR3 is 14 residues. Germline V CDR1 and CDR2: SGDLS, YYNGEE. Trimming took off 2 bases at V and 6 bases at J, with 13 bases between the two ends.

In this sample, this clone turned up a few times. The V and J genes are TRBV5-1 and TRBJ2-2; 9 nucleotides match TRBD2. The CDR3 has 14 amino acids. V was clipped by 3 bases and J by 6 bases; unmatched bases: 3. Germline V gene lookup returns CDR1 SGHRS and CDR2 YFSETQ. CDR3 nucleotide sequence: TGCGCCAGCAGCTCCGGGACTAGCTCCGGGGAGCTGTTTTTT. Its protein is CASSSGTSSGELFF. Variable domain in full (rest from reference TRBV5-1 and TRBJ2-2): KAGVTQTPRYLIKTRGQQVTLSCSPISGHRSVSWYQQTPGQGLQFLFEYFSETQRNKGNFPGRFSGRQFSNSRSEMNVSTLELGDSALYLCASSSGTSSGELFFGEGSRLTVL.

V is TRBV18 and J is TRBJ2-1; 7 bases map to TRBD1. The trim removed 3 bases at V and 0 bases at J, leaving 5 bases unmatched. Per the germline V gene, CDR1 is KGHSH and CDR2 is LQKENI. This CDR3 region has 16 residues. CDR3 amino acids: CASSPSWDSSYNEQFF. The CDR3 DNA is TGTGCCAGCTCACCTTCATGGGACAGCTCCTACAATGAGCAGTTCTTC.

A single count supports this clone. V usage is TRBV7-2 and J usage is TRBJ1-4; D remains unclear. V was shortened by 5 bases and J by 5 bases, with 3 bases between the two germline ends. Germline V gene lookup returns CDR1 SGHTA and CDR2 FQGNSA. The CDR3 totals 11 residues. As DNA, the CDR3 is TGTGCCAGCAGCGCCAATGAAAAACTGTTTTTT. Translating gives CASSANEKLFF.

This chain joins TRBV29-1 and TRBJ2-7; 8 bases fit TRBD1. Trimming took 4 bases from V and 2 from J; bases not matched to a gene: 7. The CDR3 is 14 amino acids. CDR1 is SQVTM, CDR2 ANQGSEA, per germline. CDR3 DNA sequence: TGCAGCGTTGTCCGTCAGGGGGCCACCTACGAGCAGTACTTC. This translates into CSVVRQGATYEQYF.

The V gene is TRBV9, the J gene TRBJ2-3; TRBD1 matches 7 bases. With the DNA end fitting TRBJ1-5 better, the J assignment may be wrong. This CDR3 region has 15 residues. Per the germline V gene, CDR1 is SGDLS and CDR2 is YYNGEE. CDR3 bases: TGTGCCAGCAGCTCCGGCCACACAGGGACAGATACGCAGCATTTT. This codes for CASSSGHTGTDTQHF.

The CDR3 nucleotides read TGTGCCAGCAGCTTAGCCGGAGCCAGGCCAGATACGCAGTATTTT. It is translated as CASSLAGARPDTQYF. The V gene is TRBV7-9, the J gene TRBJ2-3; D not certain. Trimming took off 0 bases at V and 4 bases at J, with 11 bases between the two ends. Germline V lookup: CDR1 SEHNR, CDR2 FQNEAQ (reference sequence). The CDR3 has 15 residues.

In its sample, this clone was seen a few times. The V and J genes are TRBV7-9 and TRBJ2-7, with a tentative D call TRBD2 (5 bases). The CDR3 has 14 amino acids. V dropped 5 bases and J dropped 1 base, with 12 bases sitting between them. Per germline, CDR1 SEHNR and CDR2 FQNEAQ (reference sequence). The CDR3 coding sequence is TGTGCCAGCAGCGTGAGGACTGATTCCTACGAGCAGTACTTC. Its translation is CASSVRTDSYEQYF.

The rearrangement joins TRBV5-4 to TRBJ1-2; 9 bases are a match to TRBD1. J lost 8 bases, V lost 4 bases, and 6 bases had no gene match. The CDR3 extends over 13 amino acids. In germline, CDR1 is SGHNT, CDR2 YYREEE (reference sequence). CDR3: CASSQQGAGGYTF. For the CDR3, the DNA is TGTGCCAGCAGCCAACAGGGGGCAGGAGGCTACACCTTC. Variable domain in full (rest from reference TRBV5-4 and TRBJ1-2): ETGVTQSPTHLIKTRGQQVTLRCSSQSGHNTVSWYQQALGQGPQFIFQYYREEENGRGNFPPRFSGLQFPNYSSELNVNALELDDSALYLCASSQQGAGGYTFGSGTRLTVV.

In nucleotides, the CDR3 is TGCAGCGTTGACGGGGTGGTAGCGGGAGCCACCGGGGAGCTGTTTTTT. Translation gives CSVDGVVAGATGELFF. The chain recombines TRBV29-1 with TRBJ2-2, with 9 bases identical to TRBD2. V lost 3 bases and J lost 4; bases outside the gene matches: 9. This CDR3 spans 16 amino acids. Germline loops: CDR1 SQVTM, CDR2 ANQGSEA.

The CDR3 bases are TGTGCCAGCAGTCCCCGACAGGGAGTTTTCACAGATACGCAGTATTTT. Translation gives CASSPRQGVFTDTQYF. The J gene is TRBJ2-3, the V gene TRBV27; 7 bases align to TRBD1. CDR3 length equals 16 residues. V lost 5 bases and J lost 2; bases outside the gene matches: 10. The germline V gene has CDR1 MNHEY and CDR2 SMNVEV (reference sequence).

This chain links TRBV6-5 with TRBJ2-6, with TRBD1 as a possible D gene (6 bases). Germline CDR1 and CDR2: MNHEY and SVGAGI. The CDR3 has 15 amino acids. V dropped 7 bases and J dropped 1 base, with 11 bases sitting between them. CDR3 sequence: CASTKTGSGANVLTF. The CDR3 bases are TGTGCCAGCACCAAGACAGGTTCTGGGGCCAACGTCCTGACTTTC.

The table lists this clone with a few counts. Other DNA sequences in this sample translate to the same CDR3. The chain employs TRBV7-2 and TRBJ2-1, with 12 bases that match TRBD2. CDR1 is SGHTA and CDR2 is FQGNSA in the germline V gene. The CDR3 covers 15 residues. V was pared by 1 base and J by 7 bases, with 2 bases of the junction left unmatched. The CDR3 reads CASSLGLAGGNEQFF. The DNA for the CDR3 is TGTGCCAGCAGCTTAGGGCTAGCGGGGGGGAATGAGCAGTTCTTC.

In its sample, this clone was seen a few times. The chain couples TRBV28 to TRBJ2-6, with D possibly matching TRBD2 (6 bases). The V gene's germline CDR1 is MDHEN and CDR2 SYDVKM. With 3 bases removed from V and 15 bases from J, the gap between germline ends came to 9 bases. This CDR3 comprises 11 residues. The CDR3 loop is CASSFEGGLTF. CDR3 sequence (DNA): TGTGCCAGCAGTTTTGAGGGAGGCCTGACTTTC.

The CDR3 reads CASSVGSGRGTQYF. CDR3 nucleotide sequence: TGTGCCAGCAGCGTAGGTTCAGGGCGGGGGACCCAGTACTTC. The rearrangement links TRBV9 to TRBJ2-5, with D possibly being TRBD2 (6 bases). The length of the CDR3 is 14 residues. The V end lost 0 bases, the J end lost 7 bases, and 13 bases lay between the germline ends. Germline V CDR1 and CDR2: SGDLS, YYNGEE.